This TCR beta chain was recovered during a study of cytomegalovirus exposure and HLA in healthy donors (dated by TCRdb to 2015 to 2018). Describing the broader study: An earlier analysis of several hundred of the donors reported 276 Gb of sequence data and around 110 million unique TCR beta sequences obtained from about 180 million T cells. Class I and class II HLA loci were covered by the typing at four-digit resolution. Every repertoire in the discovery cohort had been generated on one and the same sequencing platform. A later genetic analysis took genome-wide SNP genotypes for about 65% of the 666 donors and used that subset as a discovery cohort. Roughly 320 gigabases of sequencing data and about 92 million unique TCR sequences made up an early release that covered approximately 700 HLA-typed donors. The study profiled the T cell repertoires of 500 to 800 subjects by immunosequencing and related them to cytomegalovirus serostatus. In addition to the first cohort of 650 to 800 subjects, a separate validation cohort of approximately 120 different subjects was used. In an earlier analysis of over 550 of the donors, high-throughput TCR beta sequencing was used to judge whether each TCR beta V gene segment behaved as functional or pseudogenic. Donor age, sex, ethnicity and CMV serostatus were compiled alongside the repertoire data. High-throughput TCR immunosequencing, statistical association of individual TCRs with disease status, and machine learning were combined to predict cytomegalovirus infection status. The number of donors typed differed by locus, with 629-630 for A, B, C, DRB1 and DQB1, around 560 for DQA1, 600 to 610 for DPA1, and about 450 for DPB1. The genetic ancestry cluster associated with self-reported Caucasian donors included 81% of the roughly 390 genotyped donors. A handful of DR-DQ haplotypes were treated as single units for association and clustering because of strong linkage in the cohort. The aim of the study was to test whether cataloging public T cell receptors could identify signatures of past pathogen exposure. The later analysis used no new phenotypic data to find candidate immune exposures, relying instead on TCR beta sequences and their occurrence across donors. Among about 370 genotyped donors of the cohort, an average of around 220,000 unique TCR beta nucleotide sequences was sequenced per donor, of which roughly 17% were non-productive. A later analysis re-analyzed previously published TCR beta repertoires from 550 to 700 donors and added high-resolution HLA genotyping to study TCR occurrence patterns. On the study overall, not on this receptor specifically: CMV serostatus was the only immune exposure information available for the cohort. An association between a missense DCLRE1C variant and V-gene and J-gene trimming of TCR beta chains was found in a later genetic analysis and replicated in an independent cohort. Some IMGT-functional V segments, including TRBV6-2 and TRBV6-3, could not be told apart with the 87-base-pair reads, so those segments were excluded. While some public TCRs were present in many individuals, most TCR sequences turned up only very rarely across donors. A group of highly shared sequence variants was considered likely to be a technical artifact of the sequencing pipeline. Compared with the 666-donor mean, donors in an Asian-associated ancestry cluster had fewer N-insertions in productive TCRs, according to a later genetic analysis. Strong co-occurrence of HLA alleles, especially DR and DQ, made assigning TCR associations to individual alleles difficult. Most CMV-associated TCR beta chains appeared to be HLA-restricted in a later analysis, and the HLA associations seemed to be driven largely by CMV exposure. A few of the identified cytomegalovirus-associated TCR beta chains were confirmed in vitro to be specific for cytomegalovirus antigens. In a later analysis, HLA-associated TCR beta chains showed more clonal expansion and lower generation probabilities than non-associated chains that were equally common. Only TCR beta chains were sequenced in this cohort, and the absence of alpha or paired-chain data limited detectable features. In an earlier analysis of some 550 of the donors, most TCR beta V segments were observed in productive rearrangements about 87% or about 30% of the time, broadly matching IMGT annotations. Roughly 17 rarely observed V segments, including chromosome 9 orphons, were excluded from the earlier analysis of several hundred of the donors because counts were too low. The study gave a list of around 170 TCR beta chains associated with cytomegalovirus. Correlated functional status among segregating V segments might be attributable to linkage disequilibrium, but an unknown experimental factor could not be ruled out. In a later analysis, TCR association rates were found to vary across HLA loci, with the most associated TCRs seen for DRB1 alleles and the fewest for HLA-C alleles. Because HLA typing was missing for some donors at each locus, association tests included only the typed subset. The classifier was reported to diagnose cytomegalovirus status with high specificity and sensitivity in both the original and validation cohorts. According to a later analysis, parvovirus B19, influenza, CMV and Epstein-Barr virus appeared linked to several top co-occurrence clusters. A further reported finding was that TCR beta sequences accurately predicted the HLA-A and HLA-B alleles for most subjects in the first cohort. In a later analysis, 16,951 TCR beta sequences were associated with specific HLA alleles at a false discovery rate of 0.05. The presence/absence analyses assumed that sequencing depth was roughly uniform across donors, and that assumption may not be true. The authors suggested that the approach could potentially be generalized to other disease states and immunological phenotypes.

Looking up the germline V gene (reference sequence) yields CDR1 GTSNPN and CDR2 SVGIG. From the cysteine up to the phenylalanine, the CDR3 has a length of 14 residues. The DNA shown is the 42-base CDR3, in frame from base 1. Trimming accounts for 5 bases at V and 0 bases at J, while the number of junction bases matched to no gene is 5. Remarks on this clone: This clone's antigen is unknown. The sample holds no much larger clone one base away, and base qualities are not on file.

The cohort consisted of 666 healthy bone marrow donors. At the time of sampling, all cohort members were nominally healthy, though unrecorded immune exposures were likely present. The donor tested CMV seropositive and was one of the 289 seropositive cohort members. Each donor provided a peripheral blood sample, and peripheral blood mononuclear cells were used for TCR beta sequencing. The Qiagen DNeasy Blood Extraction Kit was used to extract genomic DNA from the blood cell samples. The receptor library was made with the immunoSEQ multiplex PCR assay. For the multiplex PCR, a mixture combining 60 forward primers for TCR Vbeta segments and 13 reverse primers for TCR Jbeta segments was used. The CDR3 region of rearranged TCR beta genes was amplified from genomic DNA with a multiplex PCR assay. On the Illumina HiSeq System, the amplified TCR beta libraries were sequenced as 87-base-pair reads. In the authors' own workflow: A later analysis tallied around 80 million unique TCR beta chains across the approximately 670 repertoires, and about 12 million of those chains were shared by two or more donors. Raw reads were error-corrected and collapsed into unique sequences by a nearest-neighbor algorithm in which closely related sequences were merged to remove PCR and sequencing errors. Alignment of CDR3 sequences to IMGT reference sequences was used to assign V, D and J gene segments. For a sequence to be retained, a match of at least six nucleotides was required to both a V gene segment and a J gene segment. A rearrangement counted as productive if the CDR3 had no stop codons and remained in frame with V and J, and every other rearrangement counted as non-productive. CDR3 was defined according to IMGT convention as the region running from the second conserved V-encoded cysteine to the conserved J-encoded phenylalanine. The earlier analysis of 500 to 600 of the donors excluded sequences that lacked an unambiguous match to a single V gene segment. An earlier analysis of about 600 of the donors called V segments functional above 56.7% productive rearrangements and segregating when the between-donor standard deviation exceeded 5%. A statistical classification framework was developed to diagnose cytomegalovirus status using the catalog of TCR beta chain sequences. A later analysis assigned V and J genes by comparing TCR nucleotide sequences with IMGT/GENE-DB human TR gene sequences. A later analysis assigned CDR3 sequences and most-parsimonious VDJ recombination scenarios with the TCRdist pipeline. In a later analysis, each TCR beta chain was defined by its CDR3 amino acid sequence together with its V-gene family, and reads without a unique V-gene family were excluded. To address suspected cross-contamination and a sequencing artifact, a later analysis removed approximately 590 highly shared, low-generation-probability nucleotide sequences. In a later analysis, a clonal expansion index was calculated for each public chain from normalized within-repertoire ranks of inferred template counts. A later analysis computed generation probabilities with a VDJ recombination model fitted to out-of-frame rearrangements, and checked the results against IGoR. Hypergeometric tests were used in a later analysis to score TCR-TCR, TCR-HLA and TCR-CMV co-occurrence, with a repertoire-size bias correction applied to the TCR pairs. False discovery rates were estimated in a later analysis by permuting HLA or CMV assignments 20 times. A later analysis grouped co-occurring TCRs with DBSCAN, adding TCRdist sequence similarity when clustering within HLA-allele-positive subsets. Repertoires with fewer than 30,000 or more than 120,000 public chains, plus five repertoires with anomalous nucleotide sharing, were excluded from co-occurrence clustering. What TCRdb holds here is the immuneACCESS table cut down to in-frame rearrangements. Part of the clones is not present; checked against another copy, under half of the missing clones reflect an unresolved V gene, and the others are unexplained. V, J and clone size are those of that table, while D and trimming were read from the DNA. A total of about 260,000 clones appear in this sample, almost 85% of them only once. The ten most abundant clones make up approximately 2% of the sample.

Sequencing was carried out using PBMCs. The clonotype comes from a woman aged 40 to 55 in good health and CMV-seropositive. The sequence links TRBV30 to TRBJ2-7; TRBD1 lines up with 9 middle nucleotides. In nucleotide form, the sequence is TGTGCCTGGGGGACAGGGTTCACCTCCTACGAGCAGTACTTC. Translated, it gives CAWGTGFTSYEQYF.